This entry is about one T cell receptor (beta chain). Trimming left V 0 bases short and J 0 bases short, with 8 bases between. Germline assignment: CDR1 LGHNT and CDR2 FRNRAP. This CDR3 contains 15 residues. Primers included in the PCR were 60 Vbeta and 13 Jbeta primers. Sequencing used immunoSEQ multiplex PCR; TCRdb keeps in-frame clones, though not all of them. There are some 200,000 clones in the sample; 79% occur only once, and over 1.5% lies in the top ten. The sample originates from a study of cytomegalovirus exposure and HLA in healthy donors. Sequencing was carried out using PBMCs. The source is a girl aged 5-17 years in good health and CMV-seropositive. This chain connects TRBV12-5 to TRBJ1-2; D remains unclear. The CDR3 spells CASGLVPTANYGYTF. DNA of the CDR3: TGTGCTAGTGGTTTGGTACCTACGGCTAACTATGGCTACACCTTC.